The entry below gives a single T cell receptor (beta chain) sequence along with its context. The protocol was immunoSEQ multiplex PCR, while the TCRdb copy is restricted to in-frame clones and leaves out a portion. The table records about 52,000 clones, roughly 87% of them present only once. This entry belongs to a study of blood T cell repertoires in COVID-19. Study at large: The origin of the acute and convalescent COVID-19 samples was the United States, Italy and Spain.

Germline loops: CDR1 MNHEY, CDR2 SVGAGI. The CDR3 contains 14 residues. The J segment lost 3 bases and the V segment lost 10 bases, leaving 8 bases of the junction unmatched. The V gene is TRBV6-5, the J gene TRBJ1-2; 10 positions match TRBD1. The sequence was obtained from a human donor in a cohort sampled during active COVID-19. The sample was peripheral blood. The DNA for the CDR3 is TGTGCCACGAAAAGGGACAGGGGCTACTATGGCTACACCTTC. Translation: CATKRDRGYYGYTF.